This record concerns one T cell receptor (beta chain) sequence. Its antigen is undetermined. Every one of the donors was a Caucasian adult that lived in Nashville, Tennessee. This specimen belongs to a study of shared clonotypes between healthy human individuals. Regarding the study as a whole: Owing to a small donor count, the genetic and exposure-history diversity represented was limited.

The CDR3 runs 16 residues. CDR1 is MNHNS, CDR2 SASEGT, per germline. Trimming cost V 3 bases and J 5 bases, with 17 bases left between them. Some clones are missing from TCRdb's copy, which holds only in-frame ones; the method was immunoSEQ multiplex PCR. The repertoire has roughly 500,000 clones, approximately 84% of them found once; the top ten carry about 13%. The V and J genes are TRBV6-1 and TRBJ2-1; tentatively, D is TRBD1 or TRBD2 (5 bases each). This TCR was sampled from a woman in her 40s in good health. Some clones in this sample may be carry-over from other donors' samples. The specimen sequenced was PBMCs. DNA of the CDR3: TGTGCCAGCAGTGATCGTGGGGGTTTTATAAACAATGAGCAGTTCTTC. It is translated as CASSDRGGFINNEQFF.